This T cell receptor (beta chain) was recorded in a study of tumor-infiltrating lymphocytes in primary liver carcinoma. Points on this clonotype: The antigen is unknown. A read error may produce the germline difference seen at one junction end.

Study outcomes and limitations: Since sampling was bulk and unsorted, CD4+ and CD8+ repertoires were not compared. Between tumor regions, pairs overlapped more than tumor-adjacent and tumor-blood pairs did.

Unsorted whole blood supplied the RNA, and germline DNA was extracted too. Production of TCR beta cDNA used approximately 480 ng total RNA together with a constant-region primer. Each TCR beta library was derived from three nested multiplex PCR rounds that employed slightly modified ARM-PCR. A C-beta reverse primer and TRBV1-TRBV30 forward primers served in each of the first two PCR rounds, at ten to eleven cycles apiece. Via MiXCR, TCRdb re-called the multiplex PCR reads, giving one row per CDR3 protein. The sample includes a few hundred thousand distinct CDR3 sequences, more than 55% seen only once; the top ten take about a sixth. Germline V gives CDR1 SGHAT, CDR2 FQDESV (reference sequence). The length of the CDR3 is 14 residues.

V gene TRBV11-1 combines with J gene TRBJ1-1; possible D gene TRBD1, 5 bases. Material: peripheral blood. This TCR was recovered from a young woman with primary liver carcinoma and hepatitis B virus infection. CDR3 sequence (DNA): TGTGCCAGCGGCTTAGCTCGCAGGGACACTGAAGCTTTCTTT. It translates to CASGLARRDTEAFF.